This T cell receptor (beta chain) was sequenced in a study of long-term antiretroviral therapy in people with HIV. Researchers report immunoSEQ v3.0 was run at survey level. Data came from immunoSEQ multiplex PCR; TCRdb stores just in-frame clones and leaves some out. The data contain around 19,000 clones, just over 90% of them singletons. Each sample contained roughly 0.85-10 million cryopreserved PBMC, thawed before DNA extraction. CDR3 size: 16 residues. Germline V gives CDR1 PRHDT, CDR2 FYEKMQ (reference sequence). After removal of 5 bases from V and 2 bases from J, the junction contained 8 bases not matched to a gene.

The origin of this receptor is a woman under 40 with HIV. This chain uses TRBV13 with TRBJ1-1; TRBD1 aligns across 10 bases. Sequencing was performed on unsorted PBMCs, taken approximately 4.4 years before starting antiretroviral therapy. CDR3: CASSLRQGAVNTEAFF. The CDR3 DNA is TGTGCCAGCAGCCTTAGACAGGGGGCCGTAAACACTGAAGCTTTCTTT.